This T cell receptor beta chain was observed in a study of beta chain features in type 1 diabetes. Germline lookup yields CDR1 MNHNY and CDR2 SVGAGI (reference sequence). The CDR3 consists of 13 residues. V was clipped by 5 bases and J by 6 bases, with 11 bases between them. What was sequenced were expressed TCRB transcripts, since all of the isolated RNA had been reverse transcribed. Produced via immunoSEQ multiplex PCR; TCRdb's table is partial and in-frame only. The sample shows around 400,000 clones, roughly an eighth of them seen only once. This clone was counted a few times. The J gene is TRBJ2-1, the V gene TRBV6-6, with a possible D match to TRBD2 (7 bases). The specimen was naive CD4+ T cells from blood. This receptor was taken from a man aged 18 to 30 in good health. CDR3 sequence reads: CASSVRGGNEQFF. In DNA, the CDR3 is TGTGCCAGCAGTGTTAGGGGGGGCAATGAGCAGTTCTTC.